The next 28 T cell receptor beta chains were all read from a single sample in a study of CD8 T cells in Susac syndrome. The RNA input was roughly 0.45 to 1 ug, and it was reverse transcribed with random hexamers. TCRdb independently ran MiXCR on the immunoSEQ multiplex PCR reads; one entry per CDR3 protein. The sample yields about 60,000 distinct CDR3 sequences, around 90% seen once. The material sequenced was CD8+ T cells from PBMCs. The source is a human donor in good health.

The chain links TRBV6-1 to TRBJ1-6, with 8 positions matching TRBD1. The CDR3 extends over 15 amino acids. Looked up from germline, CDR1 is MNHNS and CDR2 is SASEGT. The trim removed 7 bases at V and 9 bases at J, leaving 11 bases unmatched. As DNA, the CDR3 is TGTGCCAGCATCAAACCGGGACAGGTCGGTTCACCCCTCCACTTT. Protein sequence: CASIKPGQVGSPLHF.

The V gene is TRBV7-2, the J gene TRBJ2-5; D is perhaps TRBD1 (6 bases). CDR1 is SGHTA, CDR2 FQGNSA, per germline. V gave up 1 base and J gave up 1 base, with 10 bases separating them. The CDR3 has 15 amino acids. The CDR3 DNA sequence: TGTGCCAGCAGCTTAGGAGGGGGAGTCCAAGAGACCCAGTACTTC. Translated, it gives CASSLGGGVQETQYF.

J is TRBJ2-5 and V is TRBV24-1; 11 bases match TRBD2. This CDR3 contains 15 residues. Trimming took 9 bases from V and 2 from J; bases not matched to a gene: 7. Per germline, CDR1 KGHDR and CDR2 SFDVKD. The DNA of the CDR3 is TGTGCCACCCGAGGAGCTAGCGGGGGGCAAGAGACCCAGTACTTC. It is translated as CATRGASGGQETQYF.

V is TRBV2 and J is TRBJ2-3; 9 nucleotides match TRBD2. This CDR3 is 16 amino acids long. The V segment lost 3 bases and the J segment 0 bases; nucleotides outside the gene matches: 4. The germline V gene has CDR1 SNHLY and CDR2 FYNNEI. For the CDR3, the DNA is TGTGCCAGCAGTGACGGTCTAGCGGGGAGCACAGATACGCAGTATTTT. Translated: CASSDGLAGSTDTQYF.

This chain links TRBV3-1 with TRBJ2-2; D not certain. The CDR3 is made up of 11 amino acids. Germline lookup yields CDR1 LGHDT and CDR2 YNNKEL (reference sequence). Deletions cut 4 bases from V and 6 bases from J, with 3 bases between. The CDR3 DNA follows: TGTGCCAGCAGCCGGGCCGGGGAGCTGTTTTTT. It yields the protein CASSRAGELFF.

The chain couples TRBV4-1 to TRBJ2-7; D gene ambiguous. The CDR3 sequence is 15 residues long. Trimming pared 3 bases from V and 3 bases from J, leaving 15 bases between. CDR1 is MGHRA and CDR2 is YSYEKL in the germline V gene. The CDR3 region is CASSQVPSNDYEQYF. CDR3 sequence (DNA): TGCGCCAGCAGCCAGGTCCCCAGCAACGACTACGAGCAGTACTTC.

The chain carries TRBV5-4 and TRBJ1-1, with D maybe TRBD1 (6 bases). CDR3 length equals 14 residues. Germline V CDR1 and CDR2: SGHNT, YYREEE (reference sequence). V lost 1 base, J lost 4 bases, and 11 bases lay in between. The CDR3, as DNA: TGTGCCAGCAGCTTGATCCAGGGGAGCACTGAAGCTTTCTTT. This codes for CASSLIQGSTEAFF.

The chain carries TRBV11-2 and TRBJ2-7, with a tentative D call TRBD2 (5 bases). Trimming took off 2 bases at V and 7 bases at J, with 15 bases between the two ends. This CDR3 is 14 amino acids long. Germline-derived CDR1 and CDR2 are SGHAT and FQNNGV. The DNA for the CDR3 is TGTGCCAGCAGCTTAAGCCCTCTGGGGAGAGAGCAGTACTTC. Translation: CASSLSPLGREQYF.

CDR3 sequence: CASSLENVRLSEQYF. DNA of the CDR3: TGTGCCAGCAGCTTAGAAAACGTGAGGCTCTCCGAGCAGTACTTC. The chain couples TRBV7-6 to TRBJ2-7, with D unresolved. Trimming stripped 1 base from V and 6 bases from J, with 16 bases between. Per germline, CDR1 SGHVS and CDR2 FNYEAQ. The CDR3 spans 15 residues.

The chain links TRBV6-1 to TRBJ1-5; D not resolved. The CDR3 is 14 residues long. Per the germline V gene, CDR1 is MNHNS and CDR2 is SASEGT. Trimming removed 5 bases from V and 3 bases from J, with 11 bases in between. The CDR3 is CASSFEGLNQPQHF. For the CDR3, the DNA is TGTGCCAGCAGTTTTGAAGGACTCAATCAGCCCCAGCATTTT.

The chain uses TRBV5-5 and TRBJ1-2; unclear D gene. V was cut by 2 bases and J by 3 bases, with 14 bases left in between. CDR3 length: 15 residues. CDR1 is SGHKS and CDR2 is YYEKEE in the germline V gene (reference sequence). Here the CDR3 DNA reads TGTGCCAGCAGCTTCTCCGACGGAAGAGACTATGGCTACACCTTC. Protein: CASSFSDGRDYGYTF.

This chain links TRBV29-1 with TRBJ1-1; D is perhaps TRBD1 (6 bases). V shed 6 bases and J shed 9 bases, with 8 bases lying between them. CDR1 SQVTM and CDR2 ANQGSEA come from the germline V gene. The CDR3 has 9 amino acids. CDR3: CSVTGQAFF. DNA of the CDR3: TGCAGCGTGACAGGCCAAGCTTTCTTT.

The chain couples TRBV5-4 to TRBJ1-1; D unclear. V was shortened by 0 bases and J by 0 bases, with 9 bases between the two germline ends. CDR1 is SGHNT, CDR2 YYREEE, per germline (reference sequence). The CDR3 is made up of 15 amino acids. CDR3 region: CASSLALPLNTEAFF. The DNA of the CDR3 is TGTGCCAGCAGCTTGGCCTTACCCCTGAACACTGAAGCTTTCTTT.

The gene calls are TRBV6-5 and TRBJ1-6; the D is unclear. The V gene's germline CDR1 is MNHEY and CDR2 SVGAGI. V was shortened by 6 bases and J by 6 bases, with 9 bases between the two germline ends. This CDR3 is 13 amino acids long. CDR3: CASRLVFNSPLHF. The CDR3 region has the DNA TGTGCCAGCAGGCTGGTGTTTAATTCACCCCTCCACTTT.

The gene calls are TRBV13 and TRBJ2-7; no firm D call. Trimming removed 5 bases at V and 2 bases at J, with 10 bases between. This CDR3 is built from 13 residues. From germline, CDR1 is PRHDT and CDR2 FYEKMQ (reference sequence). DNA of the CDR3: TGTGCCAGCAGCCCCGGGCTTGCCTACGAGCAGTACTTC. Translation: CASSPGLAYEQYF.

The gene calls are TRBV2 and TRBJ2-1; a possible D gene is TRBD2 (7 bases). The CDR3 runs to 14 residues. V lost 3 bases to trimming and J lost 7 bases, with 13 bases between them. Germline CDR1 and CDR2: SNHLY and FYNNEI. For the CDR3, the DNA is TGTGCCAGCAGTGAGAGGGGGGGCCGGAATGAGCAGTTCTTC. Protein sequence: CASSERGGRNEQFF.

The chain has TRBV7-9 and TRBJ2-3, with D hard to call. Germline assignment: CDR1 SEHNR and CDR2 FQNEAQ (reference sequence). The ends were cut back, 5 bases at V and 2 bases at J, with 8 bases in the middle. The CDR3 contains 13 residues. CDR3 coding DNA: TGTGCCAGCAGCCCCCCCCTCACAGATACGCAGTATTTT. Its translation: CASSPPLTDTQYF.

This clonotype was seen a handful of times. CDR3: CAISETSGEGEQYF. CDR3 nucleotide sequence: TGTGCCATCAGTGAGACTAGCGGGGAGGGCGAGCAGTACTTC. This chain joins TRBV10-3 and TRBJ2-7, with 10 bases lining up with TRBD2. Trimming cost V 2 bases and J 6 bases; bases outside gene matches: 4. This CDR3 is 14 amino acids long. Germline-derived CDR1 and CDR2 are ENHRY and SYGVKD.

The gene calls are TRBV7-2 and TRBJ2-5; D may be TRBD2 (6 bases). This CDR3 region has 14 residues. Germline V CDR1 and CDR2: SGHTA, FQGNSA. Trimming took 3 bases from V and 3 from J, leaving 11 bases between them. The CDR3 loop is CASSLGGEEETQYF. The CDR3 bases are TGTGCCAGCAGCTTGGGGGGAGAGGAAGAGACCCAGTACTTC.

Only a few counts were recorded for this clonotype. CDR3 region: CASGPGRANTGELFF. The DNA for the CDR3 is TGTGCCAGCGGGCCGGGACGGGCGAACACCGGGGAGCTGTTTTTT. The chain is built from TRBV2 and TRBJ2-2; either TRBD1 or TRBD2 may fit D (5 bases each). V lost 8 bases, J lost 0 bases, and 13 bases lay in between. This CDR3 has 15 amino acids. Looked up from germline, CDR1 is SNHLY and CDR2 is FYNNEI.

This clonotype appeared once. V usage is TRBV29-1 and J usage is TRBJ1-2; TRBD1 matches 12 bases. The CDR3 loop spans 15 amino acids. Germline loops: CDR1 SQVTM, CDR2 ANQGSEA. V was pared by 0 bases and J by 6 bases, with 5 bases of the junction left unmatched. The chain's CDR3 is CSVEDWGQGADGYTF. The CDR3 region has the DNA TGCAGCGTTGAAGATTGGGGACAGGGGGCGGATGGCTACACCTTC.

The chain recombines TRBV12-3 or TRBV12-4 with TRBJ2-1, with 7 bases fitting TRBD1. The junction had 4 bases not matched to a gene; V was cut back by 5 bases and J by 0 bases. The CDR3 length is 15 residues. The CDR3 reads CASSTGDPSYNEQFF. The CDR3 nucleotides read TGTGCCAGCAGTACAGGGGACCCCTCCTACAATGAGCAGTTCTTC.

This clonotype was counted between two and nine times. The V gene is TRBV27, the J gene TRBJ2-7; D remains ambiguous. The CDR3 is 13 residues long. Germline V gene lookup returns CDR1 MNHEY and CDR2 SMNVEV (reference sequence). V dropped 3 bases and J dropped 0 bases, with 6 bases sitting between them. The CDR3, as DNA: TGTGCCAGCAGTTTCATAGGCTCCTACGAGCAGTACTTC. Its protein product is CASSFIGSYEQYF.

The V and J genes are TRBV13 and TRBJ1-2; 10 bases align to TRBD1. CDR1 is PRHDT and CDR2 is FYEKMQ in the germline V gene (reference sequence). The V gene end was trimmed by 5 bases and the J gene end by 4 bases; junction bases not matched to a gene: 4. The CDR3 is made up of 14 amino acids. CDR3 in amino acids: CASSEDRGVYGYTF. The CDR3 nucleotides read TGTGCCAGCAGCGAGGACAGGGGGGTCTATGGCTACACCTTC.

This clonotype has more than one count but fewer than ten. The V and J genes are TRBV20-1 and TRBJ2-1; D is possibly TRBD2 (6 bases). Per germline, CDR1 DFQATT and CDR2 SNEGSKA (reference sequence). The CDR3 is made up of 15 amino acids. V gave up 1 base and J gave up 3 bases, with 13 bases separating them. The CDR3 nucleotides read TGCAGTGCTAGAGGGAGGGGAATGCTCTACAATGAGCAGTTCTTC. This encodes CSARGRGMLYNEQFF.

The V call is TRBV6-5, the J call TRBJ2-7; 10 bases map to TRBD1. Looked up from germline, CDR1 is MNHEY and CDR2 is SVGAGI. With 4 bases clipped from V and 3 bases from J, the junction kept 3 bases outside the gene matches. This CDR3 contains 14 residues. CDR3 sequence: CASSFRDRGYEQYF. The CDR3 DNA sequence: TGTGCCAGCAGTTTCCGGGACAGGGGCTACGAGCAGTACTTC.

J is TRBJ1-2 and V is TRBV5-1; D is undetermined. The CDR3 sequence is 13 residues long. Germline V lookup: CDR1 SGHRS, CDR2 YFSETQ. Trimming removed 0 bases at V and 3 bases at J, with 6 bases between. In nucleotides, the CDR3 is TGCGCCAGCAGCTTGGTTTGGGACTATGGCTACACCTTC. It is translated as CASSLVWDYGYTF.

The chain recombines TRBV5-4 with TRBJ1-6; D ambiguous. Germline V gives CDR1 SGHNT, CDR2 YYREEE (reference sequence). CDR3 length: 14 residues. The V end was cut by 4 bases, the J end by 8 bases, with 13 bases between. For the CDR3, the DNA is TGTGCCAGCAGCCCCCCACAGAGAGATTCACCCCTCCACTTT. Protein: CASSPPQRDSPLHF.